Listed here are 29 T cell receptor beta chains from one sample, sequenced in a study of blood T cells in healthy people across ages. Together with a sample-barcoded 5' primer, a J-beta primer mix was included in a second PCR lasting roughly 6 to 12 cycles. TCRdb itself ran the 5' RACE reads through MiXCR, one entry per CDR3 protein. The table shows about 750,000 distinct CDR3 sequences, with 53% occurring only once. Sequenced sample: blood. The receptors were gathered from an elderly man in good health.

The chain has TRBV20-1 and TRBJ1-4; 8 bases match TRBD1. This CDR3 region has 15 residues. Germline V gives CDR1 DFQATT, CDR2 SNEGSKA (reference sequence). Germline trimming cut 5 bases from V and 4 bases from J; bases unmatched to any gene: 9. DNA for the CDR3: TGCAGTGCTCAACCAACAGGGGGGTATAATGAAAAACTGTTTTTT. Protein sequence: CSAQPTGGYNEKLFF.

This clonotype has only a few counts. This rearrangement joins TRBV6-5 to TRBJ1-4; D call uncertain. Germline V gives CDR1 MNHEY, CDR2 SVGAGI. V dropped 6 bases and J dropped 8 bases, with 22 bases sitting between them. There are 16 residues in the CDR3. The CDR3 coding sequence is TGTGCCAGCAGGCAATCGGGAAGCGAGATCTGGGAAAAACTGTTTTTT. Encoded protein: CASRQSGSEIWEKLFF.

V and J are TRBV7-9 and TRBJ2-5, with 7 positions matching TRBD1. The V gene end was trimmed by 5 bases and the J gene end by 11 bases; junction bases not matched to a gene: 14. The germline gives CDR1 SEHNR, CDR2 FQNEAQ (reference sequence). This CDR3 contains 14 residues. The CDR3 region has the DNA TGTGCCAGCAGCAACCCGGGACAGCCGACGTTACAGTACTTC. It is translated as CASSNPGQPTLQYF.

The CDR3 reads CASSEPAWLGGSGYEQYF. The CDR3, as DNA: TGTGCCAGCAGTGAACCCGCATGGCTTGGCGGGAGTGGATACGAGCAGTACTTC. J is TRBJ2-4 and V is TRBV7-8; TRBD2 matches 7 bases. The DNA end is more similar to TRBJ2-7, so the J call may be wrong. This CDR3 contains 18 residues. Germline CDR1 reads SGHVS; CDR2 reads FQNEAQ.

Only a few counts were recorded for this clonotype. The gene calls are TRBV12-3 or TRBV12-4 and TRBJ2-5; D may correspond to TRBD1 or TRBD2 (6 bases each). The CDR3 consists of 13 residues. Deletions cut 6 bases from V and 3 bases from J, with 11 bases between. The CDR3 loop reads CASRVEGEETQYF. The CDR3, as DNA: TGTGCCAGCAGGGTGGAGGGGGAAGAGACCCAGTACTTC.

The gene calls are TRBV24-1 and TRBJ1-1; D not certain. This CDR3 is built from 12 residues. The V and J ends lost 4 bases and 5 bases respectively, with 7 bases between them. The V gene's germline CDR1 is KGHDR and CDR2 SFDVKD. DNA for the CDR3: TGTGCCACCAGTGAACCGGGGACTGAAGCTTTCTTT. Translated: CATSEPGTEAFF.

As regards this clonotype: The CDR3 does not end in the conserved phenylalanine or tryptophan, so this is likely a read error. The chain employs TRBV20-1 and TRBJ1-5; D call uncertain. Germline V CDR1 and CDR2: DFQATT, SNEGSKA (reference sequence). This CDR3 has 13 residues. The CDR3 DNA reads as TGCAGTGCTAGTCCCTCAGCGGGTCAGACCCAGCATTTG. Translation: CSASPSAGQTQHL.

The V gene is TRBV6-2 or TRBV6-3, the J gene TRBJ1-1; no clear D. V was cut by 0 bases and J by 4 bases, with 12 bases left in between. This CDR3 contains 15 residues. Looked up from germline, CDR1 is MNHEY and CDR2 is SVGEGT. In nucleotides, the CDR3 is TGTGCCAGCAGTTACTCGACCTTAATCGGCACTGAAGCTTTCTTT. This translates into CASSYSTLIGTEAFF.

The chain uses TRBV4-1 and TRBJ2-1, with no clear D. This CDR3 contains 13 residues. CDR1 MGHRA and CDR2 YSYEKL come from the germline V gene. Trimming cost V 3 bases and J 5 bases, with 8 bases left between them. The CDR3 sequence: CASSQKMDNEQFF. In nucleotides, the CDR3 is TGCGCCAGCAGCCAGAAAATGGACAATGAGCAGTTCTTC.

The chain employs TRBV9 and TRBJ2-1; no firm D call. CDR1 and CDR2 from the germline V gene are SGDLS and YYNGEE. The CDR3 sequence is 14 residues long. The V gene lost 0 bases and the J gene lost 0 bases, with 4 bases spanning the gap. The CDR3 reads CASSVALSYNEQFF. CDR3 DNA: TGTGCCAGCAGCGTAGCCCTCTCCTACAATGAGCAGTTCTTC.

This clonotype has more than one count but fewer than ten. This chain joins TRBV29-1 and TRBJ2-5; 10 nucleotides match TRBD1. Gene TRBJ2-7 matches the end of the DNA better, so the J call may be wrong. The CDR3 extends over 12 amino acids. Germline V CDR1 and CDR2: SQVTM, ANQGSEA. As DNA, the CDR3 is TGCAGCGCGGACAGGGGGACGAACGAGCAGTACTTC. Its translation is CSADRGTNEQYF.

The chain is built from TRBV20-1 and TRBJ2-1, with 7 bases fitting TRBD1. CDR3 size: 14 residues. The V and J ends lost 6 bases and 3 bases, in that order; junction bases with no gene match: 8. In germline, CDR1 is DFQATT, CDR2 SNEGSKA (reference sequence). The CDR3, as DNA: TGCAGTGCCAAGGGACAGAGATTCTACAATGAGCAGTTCTTC. Protein product: CSAKGQRFYNEQFF.

This clonotype was seen only a few times. The chain employs TRBV27 and TRBJ2-3, with TRBD2 identical over 12 bases. This CDR3 spans 16 amino acids. V shed 5 bases and J 8 bases; nucleotides not matched to a gene: 11. The V gene's germline CDR1 is MNHEY and CDR2 SMNVEV (reference sequence). The CDR3 region has the DNA TGTGCCAGCAGTCCCGGGACTAGCGGGCCAACGGGTACGCAGTATTTT. Translated, it gives CASSPGTSGPTGTQYF.

The sample holds many counts of this clonotype. The chain employs TRBV29-1 and TRBJ2-1; perhaps TRBD2 as D (6 bases). The CDR3 covers 11 residues. Germline lookup yields CDR1 SQVTM and CDR2 ANQGSEA. The V end was cut by 7 bases, the J end by 7 bases, with 11 bases between. The CDR3 DNA reads TGCAGCGCTACGCGGGAAAATGAGCAGTTCTTC. Protein product: CSATRENEQFF.

The chain carries TRBV9 and TRBJ2-1; no firm D call. V dropped 4 bases and J dropped 2 bases, with 13 bases sitting between them. Germline CDR1 SGDLS, CDR2 YYNGEE. There are 15 residues in the CDR3. The DNA for the CDR3 is TGTGCCAGCAGCCCTCGTAATGGCGCCTACAATGAGCAGTTCTTC. It is translated as CASSPRNGAYNEQFF.

This chain joins TRBV5-1 and TRBJ2-1; D gene uncertain. Per germline, CDR1 SGHRS and CDR2 YFSETQ. The CDR3 sequence is 13 residues long. V lost 4 bases to trimming and J lost 4 bases, with 9 bases between them. CDR3 protein: CASSLSDYNEQFF. CDR3 in DNA: TGCGCCAGCAGCCTATCCGATTACAATGAGCAGTTCTTC. Variable domain in full (rest from reference TRBV5-1 and TRBJ2-1): KAGVTQTPRYLIKTRGQQVTLSCSPISGHRSVSWYQQTPGQGLQFLFEYFSETQRNKGNFPGRFSGRQFSNSRSEMNVSTLELGDSALYLCASSLSDYNEQFFGPGTRLTVL.

V usage is TRBV7-2 and J usage is TRBJ2-1; 15 nucleotides agree with TRBD2. With the DNA end fitting TRBJ2-7 better, the J assignment may be wrong. Germline lookup yields CDR1 SGHTA and CDR2 FQGNSA. The CDR3 has 15 residues. DNA for the CDR3: TGTGCCAGCAGCCCGTCGGGACTAGCGGGAGGCGAGCAGTACTTC. This codes for CASSPSGLAGGEQYF.

The rearrangement joins TRBV11-3 to TRBJ2-1, with D possibly TRBD2 on 6 matching bases. Trimming shortened V by 5 bases and J by 5 bases, and 7 bases separated the two germline ends. CDR3 length: 12 amino acids. Per germline, CDR1 SGHNT and CDR2 YENEEA. The CDR3 is CASSRLDNEQFF. CDR3 sequence (DNA): TGTGCCAGCAGCCGACTAGACAATGAGCAGTTCTTC. Combining the CDR3 with reference TRBV11-3 and TRBJ2-1 gives the whole variable domain EAGVVQSPRYKIIEKKQPVAFWCNPISGHNTLYWYLQNLGQGPELLIRYENEEAVDDSQLPKDRFSAERLKGVDSTLKIQPAELGDSAVYLCASSRLDNEQFFGPGTRLTVL.

Remarks on this clonotype: Sequence at one end of the junction differs from germline and may be a read error. CDR3 bases: TGTGTCAGCAGCGTTGAGACAGACCTGAACACTGAAGCTTTCTTT. This gives the protein CVSSVETDLNTEAFF. This chain connects TRBV11-3 to TRBJ1-1; tentatively, D is TRBD1 (5 bases). CDR3 length: 15 amino acids. The V gene's germline CDR1 is SGHNT and CDR2 YENEEA.

This clonotype was observed a handful of times. The chain uses TRBV6-1 and TRBJ1-5, with a weak D call TRBD1 (6 bases). CDR3 length: 13 amino acids. Trimming removed 6 bases at V and 4 bases at J, with 10 bases between. CDR1 MNHNS and CDR2 SASEGT come from the germline V gene. The CDR3 DNA sequence: TGTGCCAGCAGGGGGGACAAAAATCAGCCCCAGCATTTT. It specifies CASRGDKNQPQHF.

This clonotype was detected only a few times. The J gene is TRBJ2-5, the V gene TRBV7-2; D call uncertain. The CDR3 covers 14 residues. In germline, CDR1 is SGHTA, CDR2 FQGNSA. Trimming stripped 5 bases from V and 0 bases from J, with 10 bases between. As DNA, the CDR3 is TGTGCCAGCAGCGCACATCTATACCAAGAGACCCAGTACTTC. Translating it yields CASSAHLYQETQYF. The variable domain in full, completed from reference TRBV7-2 and TRBJ2-5, reads GAGVSQSPSNKVTEKGKDVELRCDPISGHTALYWYRQSLGQGLEFLIYFQGNSAPDKSGLPSDRFSAERTGGSVSTLTIQRTQQEDSAVYLCASSAHLYQETQYFGPGTRLLVL.

The chain couples TRBV12-3 or TRBV12-4 to TRBJ2-5, with no clear D. With the DNA end fitting TRBJ2-7 better, the J assignment may be wrong. This CDR3 is 13 amino acids long. CDR3 residues: CASSFDVGSEQYF. The CDR3 nucleotides read TGTGCCAGCAGTTTCGATGTCGGTTCCGAGCAGTACTTC.

This clonotype was seen a handful of times. The V and J genes are TRBV12-3 or TRBV12-4 and TRBJ2-5; D is undetermined. Deletions cut 2 bases from V and 5 bases from J, with 12 bases between. This CDR3 is 14 amino acids long. For the CDR3, the DNA is TGTGCCAGCAGTTTATCTTTGGGCAAGGAGACCCAGTACTTC. The encoded protein is CASSLSLGKETQYF.

This chain links TRBV28 with TRBJ1-2; no firm D call. The germline CDR1 and CDR2 sequences are MDHEN and SYDVKM. Trimming removed 1 base from V and 4 bases from J, with 16 bases in between. CDR3 size: 16 residues. The CDR3 nucleotides read TGTGCCAGCAGTTTATATGCCACCGATAGTGCCTATGGCTACACCTTC. This sequence encodes CASSLYATDSAYGYTF.

This sequence joins TRBV6-5 and TRBJ1-4; TRBD1 agrees at 10 bases. Germline V gene lookup returns CDR1 MNHEY and CDR2 SVGAGI. The junction had 10 bases not matched to a gene; V was cut back by 0 bases and J by 3 bases. CDR3 length: 19 residues. The CDR3 DNA reads TGTGCCAGCAGTTACTCGCGTCCGGGACAGGGGAAAGCTAATGAAAAACTGTTTTTT. Translation gives CASSYSRPGQGKANEKLFF.

In its sample, this clonotype was seen a few times. This chain joins TRBV12-3 or TRBV12-4 and TRBJ2-3; D may be TRBD1 or TRBD2 (7 bases each). There are 17 residues in the CDR3. Trimming cost V 10 bases and J 2 bases, with 25 bases left between them. The CDR3 here is CATEGDSGIFFTDTQYF. CDR3 DNA: TGTGCCACCGAAGGGGACAGCGGGATCTTCTTCACAGATACGCAGTATTTT.

This clonotype was found a few times. The chain employs TRBV6-6 and TRBJ1-4; maybe TRBD1 (6 bases). V shed 6 bases and J shed 3 bases, with 17 bases lying between them. Germline V CDR1 and CDR2: MNHNY, SVGAGI (reference sequence). This CDR3 is built from 16 residues. The CDR3 sequence: CASSKNRQDPNEKLFF. The CDR3 nucleotides read TGTGCCAGCAGCAAGAATCGACAGGACCCTAATGAAAAACTGTTTTTT.

The gene calls are TRBV12-3 or TRBV12-4 and TRBJ2-7, with 13 bases that match TRBD2. Losses at the gene ends were 5 bases for V and 1 base for J; bases not matched to a gene: 8. This CDR3 has 17 amino acids. The CDR3 DNA reads TGTGCCAGCAGTCTCGGGACTAGCGGGATCTCTTCCTACGAGCAGTACTTC. This sequence encodes CASSLGTSGISSYEQYF.

This clonotype was recorded at least ten times. V usage is TRBV2 and J usage is TRBJ2-7, with unresolved D. Germline CDR1 is SNHLY and CDR2 is FYNNEI. CDR3 length equals 14 residues. V was shortened by 5 bases and J by 2 bases, with 13 bases between the two germline ends. CDR3 protein: CASSPNIGAYEQYF. The CDR3 DNA sequence: TGTGCCAGCAGTCCTAACATAGGCGCCTACGAGCAGTACTTC.